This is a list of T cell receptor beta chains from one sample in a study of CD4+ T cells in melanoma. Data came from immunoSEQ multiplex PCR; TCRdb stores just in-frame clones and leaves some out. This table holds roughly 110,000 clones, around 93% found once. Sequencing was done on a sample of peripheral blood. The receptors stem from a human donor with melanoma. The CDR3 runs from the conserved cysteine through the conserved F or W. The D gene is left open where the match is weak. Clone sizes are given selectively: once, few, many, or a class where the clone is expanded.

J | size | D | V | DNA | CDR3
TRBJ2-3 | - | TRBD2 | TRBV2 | TGTGCCAGCAGTGAAGGCGGGGGGGCCGGGGATACGCAGTATTTT | CASSEGGGAGDTQYF
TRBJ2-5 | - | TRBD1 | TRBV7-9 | TGTGCCAGCAGCTCCCTCTTGGCAGGGGGCCAAGAGACCCAGTACTTC | CASSSLLAGGQETQYF
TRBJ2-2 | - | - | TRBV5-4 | TGTGCCAGCAGCTTGGAAATAGACAGAGCGAACACCGGGGAGCTGTTTTTT | CASSLEIDRANTGELFF
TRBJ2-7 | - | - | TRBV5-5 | TGTGCCAGCAGCTTGGCGGGGGGGACAGTCCCTACCGAGCAGTACTTC | CASSLAGGTVPTEQYF
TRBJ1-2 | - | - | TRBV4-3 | TGCGCCAGCAGCCAAAATTTTGGTGGGGCAAAAGGCTACACCTTC | CASSQNFGGAKGYTF
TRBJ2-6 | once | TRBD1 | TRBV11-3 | TGTGCCAGCAGCTCTCGGACAGGTTCAGCTGGGGCCAACGTCCTGACTTTC | CASSSRTGSAGANVLTF
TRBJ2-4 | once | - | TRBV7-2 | TGTGCCAGCAGTATTCGGAGGGGTAGCCCGACGGGTAGTCACATTCAGTACTTC | CASSIRRGSPTGSHIQYF
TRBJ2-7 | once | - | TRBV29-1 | TGCAGTGCTGGAAAGGTAGGACAGTCCCACGAGCAGTACTTC | CSAGKVGQSHEQYF
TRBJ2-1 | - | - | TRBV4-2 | TGTGCCAGCATCAGGGGGGATGAGCAGTTCTTC | CASIRGDEQFF
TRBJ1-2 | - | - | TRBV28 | TGTGCCAGCAGCCCCGACGGCTATGGCTACACCTTC | CASSPDGYGYTF
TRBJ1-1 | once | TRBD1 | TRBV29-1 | TGCAGCGCTGCATACAGGGGAGACACTGAAGCTTTCTTT | CSAAYRGDTEAFF
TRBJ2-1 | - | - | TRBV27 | TGTGCCAGCAGTAAGCCCCCCGTCCTAGAGACAAGATCCAATGAGCAGTTCTTC | CASSKPPVLETRSNEQFF
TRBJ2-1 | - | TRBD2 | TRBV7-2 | TGTGCCAGCAGCCGGACTAGCGAGAACAATGAGCAGTTCTTC | CASSRTSENNEQFF
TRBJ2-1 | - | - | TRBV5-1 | TGCGCCAGCAGCTTGGGAGGGAGCTCCTACAATGAGCAGTTCTTC | CASSLGGSSYNEQFF
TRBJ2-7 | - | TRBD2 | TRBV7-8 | TGTGCCAGCAGCTTATACCTAGCGGGAGTGAACGAGCAGTACTTC | CASSLYLAGVNEQYF
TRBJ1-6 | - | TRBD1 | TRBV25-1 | TGTGCCAGCAGTGCGCGGACAGGGCCGGGATCACCCCTCCACTTT | CASSARTGPGSPLHF
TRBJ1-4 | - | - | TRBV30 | TGTGCCTGGAGTGTTTCCACAACTAATGAAAAACTGTTTTTT | CAWSVSTTNEKLFF
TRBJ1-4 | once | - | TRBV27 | TGTGCCAGCAGTTTAATGGGGGGCTTGATTGAAAAACTGTTTTTT | CASSLMGGLIEKLFF
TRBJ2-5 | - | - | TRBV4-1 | TGCGCCAGCAGGCAGGGACCCTTTGAGGAGACCCAGTACTTC | CASRQGPFEETQYF
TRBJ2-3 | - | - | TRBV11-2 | TGTGCCAGCAGCCCCGCCGTTAGCACAGATACGCAGTATTTT | CASSPAVSTDTQYF
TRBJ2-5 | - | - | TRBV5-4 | TGTGCCAGCAGCTTGATTGAACAGGGAAAAGAGACCCAGTACTTC | CASSLIEQGKETQYF
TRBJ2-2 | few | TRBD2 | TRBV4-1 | TGCGCCAGCAGCCAGGTAGCGGGGACTAACACCGGGGAGCTGTTTTTT | CASSQVAGTNTGELFF
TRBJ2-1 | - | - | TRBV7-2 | TGTGCCAGCAGCCCCACGGTGGGTGTCGGCAATGAGCAGTTCTTC | CASSPTVGVGNEQFF
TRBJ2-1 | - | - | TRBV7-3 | TGTGCCAGCAGCTTAACCCCCGACAATGAGCAGTTCTTC | CASSLTPDNEQFF
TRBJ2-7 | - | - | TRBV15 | TGTGCCACCAGCAGAGGTTCGGACACCACCTACGAGCAGTACTTC | CATSRGSDTTYEQYF
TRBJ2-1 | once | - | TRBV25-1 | TGTGCCAGCAATCGCGGCAGGGACAATGAGCAGTTCTTC | CASNRGRDNEQFF
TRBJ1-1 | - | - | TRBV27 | TGTGCCAGCAGTTTAATGGGATTTGCTGAAGCTTTCTTT | CASSLMGFAEAFF
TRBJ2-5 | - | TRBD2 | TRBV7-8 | TGTGCCAGCAGCTTAGTTGGCGGGAGTTATGAGACCCAGTACTTC | CASSLVGGSYETQYF
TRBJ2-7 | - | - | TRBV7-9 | TGTGCCAGCAGCCCCCCGGAGGGGGAGGGCTCCTACGAGCAGTACTTC | CASSPPEGEGSYEQYF
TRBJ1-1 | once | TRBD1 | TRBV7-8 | TGTGCCAGCAGCGGACGTCACGGACAGGCGAACACTGAAGCTTTCTTT | CASSGRHGQANTEAFF
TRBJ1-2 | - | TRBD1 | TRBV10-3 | TGTGCCATCAGTGAGTCCAACAGGGGCAATCTTATCGGGGGCTACACCTTC | CAISESNRGNLIGGYTF
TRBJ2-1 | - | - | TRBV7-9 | TGTGCCAGCAGCTTAGATGGGGCAGTTAACAATGAGCAGTTCTTC | CASSLDGAVNNEQFF
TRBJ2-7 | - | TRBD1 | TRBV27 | TGTGCCAGCAGTACGGTCTACAGGGGGCAGGGTTACGAGCAGTACTTC | CASSTVYRGQGYEQYF
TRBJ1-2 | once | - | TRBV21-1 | TGTGCCAGCAGCAACCCGGGACAGGGTTGGGGCTACACCTTC | CASSNPGQGWGYTF
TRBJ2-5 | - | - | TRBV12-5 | TGTGCTAGTGGTTTGGGGACGTCACAAGAGACCCAGTACTTC | CASGLGTSQETQYF
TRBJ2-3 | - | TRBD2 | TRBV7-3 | TGTGCCAGCAGCTTAGTTCTAGCGGGGGCCACAGATACGCAGTATTTT | CASSLVLAGATDTQYF
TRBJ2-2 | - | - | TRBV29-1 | TGCAGCGTTGTGGTGGGGGCGGGCGGGGAGCTGTTTTTT | CSVVVGAGGELFF
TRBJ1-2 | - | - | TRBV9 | TGTGCCAGCAGCGCGGGGGTATTCGTTGGCTACACCTTC | CASSAGVFVGYTF
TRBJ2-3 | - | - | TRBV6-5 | TGTGCCAGCAGAGACCACACAGATACGCAGTATTTT | CASRDHTDTQYF
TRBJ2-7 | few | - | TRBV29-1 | TGCAGCGTTGAAGATAGGAGATACGAGCAGTACTTC | CSVEDRRYEQYF
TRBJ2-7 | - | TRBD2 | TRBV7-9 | TGTGCCAGCAGTACCTCGGGGGGGCGATACGAGCAGTACTTC | CASSTSGGRYEQYF
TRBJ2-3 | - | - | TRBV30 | TGTGCCTGGAGTCGGGCGACTGGCACAGATACGCAGTATTTT | CAWSRATGTDTQYF
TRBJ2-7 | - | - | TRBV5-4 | TGTGCCAGCAGCCGACCCGGGAGTTACGAGCAGTACTTC | CASSRPGSYEQYF